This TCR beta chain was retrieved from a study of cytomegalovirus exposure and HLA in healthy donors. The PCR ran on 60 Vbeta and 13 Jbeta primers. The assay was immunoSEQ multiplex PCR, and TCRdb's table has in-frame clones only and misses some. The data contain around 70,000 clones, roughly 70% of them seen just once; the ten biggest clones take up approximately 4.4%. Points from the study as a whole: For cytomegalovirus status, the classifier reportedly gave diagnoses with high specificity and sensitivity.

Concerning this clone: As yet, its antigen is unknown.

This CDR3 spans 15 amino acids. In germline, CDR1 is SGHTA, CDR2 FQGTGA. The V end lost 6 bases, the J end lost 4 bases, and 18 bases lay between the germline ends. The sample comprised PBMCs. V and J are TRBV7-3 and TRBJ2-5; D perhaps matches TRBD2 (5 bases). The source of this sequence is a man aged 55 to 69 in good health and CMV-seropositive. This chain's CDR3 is CASRPGSRVGETQYF. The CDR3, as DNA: TGTGCCAGCAGGCCGGGGAGCCGAGTAGGAGAGACCCAGTACTTC. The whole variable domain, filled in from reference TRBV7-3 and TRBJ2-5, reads GAGVSQTPSNKVTEKGKYVELRCDPISGHTALYWYRQSLGQGPEFLIYFQGTGAADDSGLPNDRFFAVRPEGSVSTLKIQRTERGDSAVYLCASRPGSRVGETQYFGPGTRLLVL.